This is a list of T cell receptor beta chains from one sample in a study of shared clonotypes between healthy human individuals. Libraries were prepared by immunoSEQ multiplex PCR; TCRdb keeps only in-frame clonotypes and omits some of them. The sample includes 950,000 to 1,300,000 clones, roughly 70% of them seen just once. Input material: memory CD4+ T cells sorted from blood. These receptors all stem from a man younger than 35 in good health. CDR3s include the opening cysteine and the closing phenylalanine or tryptophan. Each record gives: V gene, J gene, D gene, clone size, CDR3 DNA, CDR3 protein. D genes are given only for firm matches. A row's size may be missing; if present it is once, few, many or a size class.

v_call: TRBV7-2; j_call: TRBJ2-7; d_call: TRBD1; clone_size: NA; cdr3_nt: TGTGCCAGCAGCTTGACAGGGTTACGCACCTACGAGCAGTACTTC; cdr3_aa: CASSLTGLRTYEQYF
v_call: TRBV7-3; j_call: TRBJ2-3; d_call: NA; clone_size: NA; cdr3_nt: TGTGCCAGCAGCTTCAACGGGGAGAGCACAGATACGCAGTATTTT; cdr3_aa: CASSFNGESTDTQYF
v_call: TRBV6-1; j_call: TRBJ1-2; d_call: NA; clone_size: NA; cdr3_nt: TGTGCCAGCAGTGAGCCCGGGTTCGGGAATGGCTACACCTTC; cdr3_aa: CASSEPGFGNGYTF
v_call: TRBV7-9; j_call: TRBJ1-1; d_call: NA; clone_size: once; cdr3_nt: TGTGCCAGCAGCAGCCCGGGGGGGGGCTCTGACACTGAAGCTTTCTTT; cdr3_aa: CASSSPGGGSDTEAFF
v_call: TRBV7-9; j_call: TRBJ1-1; d_call: TRBD1; clone_size: NA; cdr3_nt: TGTGCCAGCAGCCCACAGGGGCCCACTGAAGCTTTCTTT; cdr3_aa: CASSPQGPTEAFF
v_call: TRBV5-1; j_call: TRBJ2-2; d_call: NA; clone_size: once; cdr3_nt: TGCGCCAGCAGCTATGGAGACGGGGAGCTGTTTTTT; cdr3_aa: CASSYGDGELFF
v_call: TRBV21-1; j_call: TRBJ1-2; d_call: NA; clone_size: NA; cdr3_nt: TGTGCCAGCAGCACGGGCAGAAACTATGGCTACACCTTC; cdr3_aa: CASSTGRNYGYTF
v_call: TRBV27; j_call: TRBJ2-1; d_call: TRBD2; clone_size: NA; cdr3_nt: TGTGCCAGCAGTTTCTTCTTCGTGGGAGGGCCGGGTGAGCAGTTCTTC; cdr3_aa: CASSFFFVGGPGEQFF
v_call: TRBV30; j_call: TRBJ1-1; d_call: NA; clone_size: few; cdr3_nt: TGTGCCTGGAGCTGGGGCGATAGGAGCACTGAAGCTTTCTTT; cdr3_aa: CAWSWGDRSTEAFF
v_call: TRBV10-3; j_call: TRBJ2-5; d_call: NA; clone_size: NA; cdr3_nt: TGTGCCATCAGGGGGGACGGGGCTGGCGAGACCCAGTACTTC; cdr3_aa: CAIRGDGAGETQYF
v_call: TRBV25-1; j_call: TRBJ1-6; d_call: TRBD1; clone_size: few; cdr3_nt: TGTGCCAGCAGCGGACAGGGCCAGTATAATTCACCCCTCCACTTT; cdr3_aa: CASSGQGQYNSPLHF
v_call: TRBV19; j_call: TRBJ2-2; d_call: TRBD2; clone_size: NA; cdr3_nt: TGTGCCAGTAGTCCCGGGACTAGCGGGAGGGCCACCGGGGAGCTGTTTTTT; cdr3_aa: CASSPGTSGRATGELFF
v_call: TRBV9; j_call: TRBJ2-5; d_call: NA; clone_size: NA; cdr3_nt: TGTGCCAGCAGCGAAGACAGTTACCAAGAGACCCAGTACTTC; cdr3_aa: CASSEDSYQETQYF
v_call: TRBV4-3; j_call: TRBJ2-1; d_call: TRBD1; clone_size: few; cdr3_nt: TGCGCCAGCAGCCAAAACCGGGACAGGGGAAACAATGAGCAGTTCTTC; cdr3_aa: CASSQNRDRGNNEQFF
v_call: TRBV5-5; j_call: TRBJ2-7; d_call: TRBD2; clone_size: NA; cdr3_nt: TGTGCCAGCAGCTTGGGAAGGACTAGTTCCTACGAGCAGTACTTC; cdr3_aa: CASSLGRTSSYEQYF
v_call: TRBV4-1; j_call: TRBJ2-3; d_call: NA; clone_size: many; cdr3_nt: TGCGCCAGCAGCCGCATAGGAGGGCGCGGATTAATGCAAGGAGATACGCAGTATTTT; cdr3_aa: CASSRIGGRGLMQGDTQYF
v_call: TRBV7-7; j_call: TRBJ2-5; d_call: NA; clone_size: NA; cdr3_nt: TGTGCTAGCAGCTTAGGGGTCCAAGAGGCCCAGTACTTC; cdr3_aa: CASSLGVQEAQYF
v_call: TRBV6-5; j_call: TRBJ1-2; d_call: TRBD1; clone_size: NA; cdr3_nt: TGTGCCAGCAGTTACAACGGACAGGGTGGAAACTATGGCTACACCTTC; cdr3_aa: CASSYNGQGGNYGYTF
v_call: TRBV5-4; j_call: TRBJ2-7; d_call: TRBD2; clone_size: many; cdr3_nt: TGTGCCAGCAGCTTCGACGGGAGGAACGAGCAGTACTTC; cdr3_aa: CASSFDGRNEQYF
v_call: TRBV5-1; j_call: TRBJ2-7; d_call: TRBD1; clone_size: few; cdr3_nt: TGCGCCAGCAGCTTGAGACAGGGGGCGGGCGAGCAGTACTTC; cdr3_aa: CASSLRQGAGEQYF
v_call: TRBV11-2; j_call: TRBJ2-7; d_call: TRBD2; clone_size: NA; cdr3_nt: TGTGCCAGCGCGCGGCTAGCGGAAATCGAGCAGTACTTC; cdr3_aa: CASARLAEIEQYF
v_call: TRBV5-6; j_call: TRBJ2-1; d_call: NA; clone_size: NA; cdr3_nt: TGTGCCAGCAGCTTAACTAGCCCCCATGAGCAGTTCTTC; cdr3_aa: CASSLTSPHEQFF
v_call: TRBV6-1; j_call: TRBJ2-7; d_call: TRBD1; clone_size: NA; cdr3_nt: TGTGCCAGCAGTGTTACAGGGGGCATTACCTACGAGCAGTACTTC; cdr3_aa: CASSVTGGITYEQYF
v_call: TRBV18; j_call: TRBJ1-2; d_call: NA; clone_size: NA; cdr3_nt: TGTGCCAGCTCACCACCCCCAGGAAATAACTATGGCTACACCTTC; cdr3_aa: CASSPPPGNNYGYTF
v_call: TRBV19; j_call: TRBJ1-1; d_call: NA; clone_size: NA; cdr3_nt: TGTGCCAGTAGTATAAGCGGGCAACGGAACACTGAAGCTTTCTTT; cdr3_aa: CASSISGQRNTEAFF
v_call: TRBV2; j_call: TRBJ2-2; d_call: NA; clone_size: NA; cdr3_nt: TGTGCCAGCAGTGGGGTAAACACCGGGGAGCTGTTTTTT; cdr3_aa: CASSGVNTGELFF
v_call: TRBV5-1; j_call: TRBJ2-1; d_call: NA; clone_size: few; cdr3_nt: TGCGCCAGCAGCTTGAGGGGCGGCCTCCGGGACAATGAGCAGTTCTTC; cdr3_aa: CASSLRGGLRDNEQFF
v_call: TRBV27; j_call: TRBJ1-5; d_call: TRBD1; clone_size: NA; cdr3_nt: TGTGCCAGCAGTTTTACAGGGGTTCAGCCCCAGCATTTT; cdr3_aa: CASSFTGVQPQHF
v_call: TRBV19; j_call: TRBJ1-3; d_call: NA; clone_size: NA; cdr3_nt: TGTGCCAGTAGTATAGAAATCTCCTCTGGAAACACCATATATTTT; cdr3_aa: CASSIEISSGNTIYF
v_call: TRBV5-1; j_call: TRBJ1-1; d_call: TRBD1; clone_size: NA; cdr3_nt: TGCGCCAGCAGCTCCGGACAGGGTGGAAACACTGAAGCTTTCTTT; cdr3_aa: CASSSGQGGNTEAFF
v_call: TRBV4-1; j_call: TRBJ2-2; d_call: NA; clone_size: NA; cdr3_nt: TGCGCCAGCAGCCACGATACCGGGGAGCTGTTTTTT; cdr3_aa: CASSHDTGELFF
v_call: TRBV5-1; j_call: TRBJ2-1; d_call: NA; clone_size: NA; cdr3_nt: TGCGCCAGCAGCCCCGGACAGTTCCGACCTAACAATGAGCAGTTCTTC; cdr3_aa: CASSPGQFRPNNEQFF
v_call: TRBV14; j_call: TRBJ2-5; d_call: NA; clone_size: many; cdr3_nt: TGTGCCAGCAGCCAAGAAAAGGGGTCCTTCCAAGAGACCCAGTACTTC; cdr3_aa: CASSQEKGSFQETQYF
v_call: TRBV7-9; j_call: TRBJ2-7; d_call: TRBD1; clone_size: NA; cdr3_nt: TGTGCCAGCAGTTTACAGGGGGGTAACTACGAGCAGTACTTC; cdr3_aa: CASSLQGGNYEQYF
v_call: TRBV5-5; j_call: TRBJ2-7; d_call: TRBD2; clone_size: NA; cdr3_nt: TGTGCCAGCAGCTTGGTGCCAGCGGGAGACTACGAGCAGTACTTC; cdr3_aa: CASSLVPAGDYEQYF
v_call: TRBV2; j_call: TRBJ2-1; d_call: TRBD2; clone_size: NA; cdr3_nt: TGTGCCAGCCTCCGTGGGCTAGCGGGCAATGAGCAGTTCTTC; cdr3_aa: CASLRGLAGNEQFF
v_call: TRBV5-1; j_call: TRBJ1-4; d_call: TRBD1; clone_size: once; cdr3_nt: TGCGCCAGCAGCCTTATGGACAGGGACGAGCGAAAACTGTTTTTT; cdr3_aa: CASSLMDRDERKLFF
v_call: TRBV29-1; j_call: TRBJ1-3; d_call: NA; clone_size: NA; cdr3_nt: TGCAGCGTACCGGCAGGCTCTGGAAACACCATATATTTT; cdr3_aa: CSVPAGSGNTIYF
v_call: TRBV6-1; j_call: TRBJ2-2; d_call: TRBD1; clone_size: NA; cdr3_nt: TGTGCCAGCAGTGAAACAGGGGTCACCGGGGAGCTGTTTTTT; cdr3_aa: CASSETGVTGELFF
v_call: TRBV5-4; j_call: TRBJ1-4; d_call: NA; clone_size: NA; cdr3_nt: TGTGCCAGCAGCTTTGGGGGGCTAGGGGAAAAACTGTTTTTT; cdr3_aa: CASSFGGLGEKLFF
v_call: TRBV7-2; j_call: TRBJ2-3; d_call: NA; clone_size: NA; cdr3_nt: TGTGCCAGCAGCTTAATGCTGGATACGCAGTATTTT; cdr3_aa: CASSLMLDTQYF
v_call: TRBV10-2; j_call: TRBJ2-7; d_call: NA; clone_size: NA; cdr3_nt: TGCGCCAGCAGTGAACGGACAGTTCCGACCTACGAGCAGTACTTC; cdr3_aa: CASSERTVPTYEQYF
v_call: TRBV4-1; j_call: TRBJ2-7; d_call: NA; clone_size: once; cdr3_nt: TGCGCCAGCACCCCTCGGGAGTCGAGCTCCTACGAGCAGTACTTC; cdr3_aa: CASTPRESSSYEQYF
v_call: TRBV7-8; j_call: TRBJ1-1; d_call: NA; clone_size: NA; cdr3_nt: TGTGCCAGCAGCTTAGAGCTGAGCACTGAAGCTTTCTTT; cdr3_aa: CASSLELSTEAFF
v_call: TRBV5-4; j_call: TRBJ2-1; d_call: TRBD2; clone_size: NA; cdr3_nt: TGTGCCAGCAACGCGGGAGGACAATACGTCAATGAGCAGTTCTTC; cdr3_aa: CASNAGGQYVNEQFF
v_call: TRBV27; j_call: TRBJ2-7; d_call: TRBD2; clone_size: NA; cdr3_nt: TGTGCCAGCAGTCCCCGACTAGCGGGGGGGTACGAGCAGTACTTC; cdr3_aa: CASSPRLAGGYEQYF
v_call: TRBV7-2; j_call: TRBJ2-5; d_call: TRBD2; clone_size: NA; cdr3_nt: TGTGCCAGCAGCACGGGGACTAGCGGGAGAATAGGAGAGACCCAGTACTTC; cdr3_aa: CASSTGTSGRIGETQYF
v_call: TRBV5-1; j_call: TRBJ2-5; d_call: TRBD2; clone_size: NA; cdr3_nt: TGCGCCAGCAGCTTGCAGCGGGGGGGCCCAGAGACCCAGTACTTC; cdr3_aa: CASSLQRGGPETQYF
v_call: TRBV11-3; j_call: TRBJ2-3; d_call: NA; clone_size: NA; cdr3_nt: TGTGCCAGCAGCTTAGCTGGGGTCAATACGCAGTATTTT; cdr3_aa: CASSLAGVNTQYF
v_call: TRBV11-2; j_call: TRBJ2-5; d_call: TRBD2; clone_size: NA; cdr3_nt: TGTGCCAGCAGCCTGGGGACTAGCGGGGTTAAAGAGACCCAGTACTTC; cdr3_aa: CASSLGTSGVKETQYF
v_call: TRBV10-3; j_call: TRBJ1-4; d_call: TRBD1; clone_size: NA; cdr3_nt: TGTGCCATCAGCCCACAGGGGATCGATGAAAAACTGTTTTTT; cdr3_aa: CAISPQGIDEKLFF
v_call: TRBV6-1; j_call: TRBJ1-3; d_call: NA; clone_size: NA; cdr3_nt: TGTGCCAGCAGTGAAGCAAGGGGTTCGAATGGAAACACCATATATTTT; cdr3_aa: CASSEARGSNGNTIYF
v_call: TRBV2; j_call: TRBJ2-2; d_call: TRBD1; clone_size: once; cdr3_nt: TGTGCCAGCAGGGACTCAGGGGGCACCGGGGAGCTGTTTTTT; cdr3_aa: CASRDSGGTGELFF
v_call: TRBV5-1; j_call: TRBJ1-1; d_call: NA; clone_size: few; cdr3_nt: TGCGCCAGCAGCTTGGCCGTGTCGGCACCTGAAGCTTTCTTT; cdr3_aa: CASSLAVSAPEAFF
v_call: TRBV6-5; j_call: TRBJ1-2; d_call: NA; clone_size: NA; cdr3_nt: TGTGCCAGCAGTGAACACCCTAGGGCCTATGGCTACACCTTC; cdr3_aa: CASSEHPRAYGYTF
v_call: TRBV6-1; j_call: TRBJ1-1; d_call: NA; clone_size: few; cdr3_nt: TGTGCCAGCAGGGGGGAAGGGGCTGAAGCTTTCTTT; cdr3_aa: CASRGEGAEAFF
v_call: TRBV4-2; j_call: TRBJ1-4; d_call: NA; clone_size: few; cdr3_nt: TGTGCCAGCAGCCAAGAGCGTGCCCGGAATGAAAAACTGTTTTTT; cdr3_aa: CASSQERARNEKLFF
v_call: TRBV5-6; j_call: TRBJ1-3; d_call: NA; clone_size: NA; cdr3_nt: TGTGCCAGCAGCTGGGGGATCAGCCCAAGCTCTGGAAACACCATATATTTT; cdr3_aa: CASSWGISPSSGNTIYF